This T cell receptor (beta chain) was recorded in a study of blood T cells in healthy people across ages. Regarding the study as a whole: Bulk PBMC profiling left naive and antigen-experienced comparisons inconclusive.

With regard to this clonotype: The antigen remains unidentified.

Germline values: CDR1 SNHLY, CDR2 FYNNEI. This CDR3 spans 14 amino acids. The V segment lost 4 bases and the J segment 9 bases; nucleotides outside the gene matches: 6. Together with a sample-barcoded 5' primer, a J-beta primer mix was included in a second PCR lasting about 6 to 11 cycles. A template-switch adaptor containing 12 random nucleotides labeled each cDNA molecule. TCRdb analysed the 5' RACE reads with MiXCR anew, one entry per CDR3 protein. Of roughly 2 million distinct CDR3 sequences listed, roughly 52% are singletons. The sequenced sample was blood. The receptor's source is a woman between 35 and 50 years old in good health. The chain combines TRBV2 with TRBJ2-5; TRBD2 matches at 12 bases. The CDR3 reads CASSGTSGAFAQYF. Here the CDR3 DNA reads TGTGCCAGCAGTGGGACTAGCGGGGCGTTCGCCCAGTACTTC.